This T cell receptor beta chain was found in a study of Ad26.COV2.S vaccination and SARS-CoV-2 variants. Study-level information: Donor got 5x10^10 or 1x10^11 viral particles of Ad26.COV2.S.

Treatment specified: over 15 received Ad26.COV2.S at low or high dose, single or two shots; about five received placebo; per-sample allocation not given. Samples were taken on day 63 after the first vaccine or placebo injection. In Boston, an adult donor aged 18-55 years took part. Findings of the study overall: Vaccine recipients posted higher spike-specific TCR breadth than their placebo counterparts.

Clones were sequenced by immunoSEQ multiplex PCR, and TCRdb holds only the in-frame ones, with some missing. The data contain roughly 350,000 clones, approximately 86% of them singletons. Comments on this clone: Its antigen is as yet unknown.

Trimming cost V 6 bases and J 3 bases; bases outside gene matches: 7. The germline V gene encodes CDR1 MDHEN and CDR2 SYDVKM. CDR3 length: 15 residues. The receptor was derived from a person between 18 and 60 years old who received the Ad26.COV2.S COVID-19 vaccine or a placebo. The sample in question was peripheral blood, obtained in a trial of Ad26.COV2.S vaccine versus placebo. This rearrangement joins TRBV28 to TRBJ1-2; 10 nucleotides match TRBD1. The CDR3 DNA sequence: TGTGCCAGCAGGCGACAGGGGGCGGGGGACTATGGCTACACCTTC. Amino acids: CASRRQGAGDYGYTF.